The next 22 T cell receptor beta chains were all read from a single sample in a study of Graves' ophthalmopathy and Graves' hyperthyroidism (dated by TCRdb to 2016 to 2019). The run used an Illumina HiSeq 2000. TCR beta CDR3 regions were amplified from RNA transcripts for repertoire sequencing. HTBI primers and the Qiagen OneStep RT-PCR kit were used in a first-round RT-PCR, which was followed by a second-round multiplex PCR, size selection and purification. The public reads were reanalyzed by TCRdb: fastp trimming at Q25, MiXCR alignment, in-frame beta chains only. Every CDR3 protein is listed once, alongside the most common genes and DNA of its rows. A total of over a million distinct CDR3 sequences appear in this sample, 35% to 40% of them only once. The ten biggest clones cover 8.5% to 14% of the sample. Sample: peripheral blood or thyroid tissue (not recorded which). The receptors derive from an adult man with Graves' hyperthyroidism.

V and J are TRBV14 and TRBJ1-1; D not resolved. V was cut by 6 bases and J by 6 bases, with 14 bases left in between. Germline V gene lookup returns CDR1 SGHDN and CDR2 FVKESK. The CDR3 totals 13 residues. This CDR3 is CASSRERAAEAFF. CDR3 nucleotide sequence: TGTGCCAGCAGTCGCGAACGGGCCGCTGAAGCTTTCTTT.

V is TRBV12-3 or TRBV12-4 and J is TRBJ2-5; D gene uncertain. This CDR3 has 13 residues. The V end was cut by 3 bases, the J end by 4 bases, with 9 bases between. As DNA, the CDR3 is TGTGCCAGCAGTTTCCCGAGCCCAGAGACCCAGTACTTC. Its protein is CASSFPSPETQYF.

The chain employs TRBV15 and TRBJ2-7; D remains ambiguous. Germline CDR1 LNHNV, CDR2 YYDKDF (reference sequence). The V end lost 0 bases, the J end lost 7 bases, and 13 bases lay between the germline ends. The CDR3 has 14 residues. The CDR3 DNA follows: TGTGCCACCAGCAGAGATCGGTCGCCCTGGGAGCAGTACTTC. This translates into CATSRDRSPWEQYF.

This clonotype showed up many times. The chain joins TRBV5-8 to TRBJ2-5; TRBD1 matches at 9 bases. The trim removed 0 bases at V and 4 bases at J, leaving 4 bases unmatched. The CDR3 spans 15 residues. Germline V CDR1 and CDR2: SGHTS, YDEGEE. The CDR3, as DNA: TGTGCCAGCAGCTTGGCGGGACAGGGTGGAGAGACCCAGTACTTC. This codes for CASSLAGQGGETQYF. Supplemented by reference TRBV5-8 and TRBJ2-5, the full variable domain reads EAGVTQSPTHLIKTRGQQATLRCSPISGHTSVYWYQQALGLGLQFLLWYDEGEERNRGNFPPRFSGRQFPNYSSELNVNALELEDSALYLCASSLAGQGGETQYFGPGTRLLVL.

This clonotype was counted many times. V gene TRBV4-2 combines with J gene TRBJ1-5; D gene unclear. Germline lookup yields CDR1 LGHNA and CDR2 YNFKEQ. The CDR3 has 13 amino acids. V was shortened by 4 bases and J by 5 bases, with 9 bases between the two germline ends. The CDR3 sequence is CASSPLIDQPQHF. CDR3 nucleotide sequence: TGTGCCAGCAGCCCACTGATTGATCAGCCCCAGCATTTT.

This clonotype was detected a few times. This chain uses TRBV6-6 with TRBJ1-1; weak D call: TRBD1 (6 bases). Germline V gene data show CDR1 as MNHNY and CDR2 as SVGAGI (reference sequence). This CDR3 has 16 residues. The V end was cut by 2 bases, the J end by 0 bases, with 13 bases between. The CDR3 DNA reads as TGTGCCAGCAGTTACGGCGCGGACAGACTGAACACTGAAGCTTTCTTT. This codes for CASSYGADRLNTEAFF.

This clonotype was counted many times. The genes are TRBV20-1 and TRBJ2-5; TRBD2 matches at 13 bases. This CDR3 has 23 residues. The germline CDR1 and CDR2 sequences are DFQATT and SNEGSKA (reference sequence). Losses at the gene ends were 3 bases for V and 5 bases for J; bases not matched to a gene: 30. CDR3 loop: CSARGWDRVAIGTSGIPGETQYF. The CDR3 DNA follows: TGCAGTGCTAGGGGCTGGGACAGGGTTGCGATAGGGACTAGCGGGATTCCGGGGGAGACCCAGTACTTC.

This chain uses TRBV29-1 with TRBJ1-4; D is perhaps TRBD1 (5 bases). Deletions cut 2 bases from V and 4 bases from J, with 11 bases between. This CDR3 contains 14 residues. Per germline, CDR1 SQVTM and CDR2 ANQGSEA. CDR3: CSVERGGLNEKLFF. CDR3 bases: TGCAGCGTTGAACGGGGGGGACTTAATGAAAAACTGTTTTTT.

This clonotype was detected a few times. The chain links TRBV12-3 or TRBV12-4 to TRBJ1-1; 12 bases align to TRBD1. The CDR3 spans 19 residues. V shed 3 bases, J shed 6 bases, and the junction held 17 bases outside the gene matches. CDR3 DNA sequence: TGTGCCAGCAGTTTCCTTTGGGGGACAGGGGGCGAAGTAACCCCTGAAGCTTTCTTT. This gives the protein CASSFLWGTGGEVTPEAFF.

This clonotype showed up many times. This rearrangement joins TRBV7-2 to TRBJ1-1; possible D gene TRBD1, 5 bases. CDR1 is SGHTA and CDR2 is FQGNSA in the germline V gene. The CDR3 covers 16 residues. Between the trimmed V and J ends, which lost 0 bases and 0 bases, there was a span of 11 bases. The CDR3 reads CASSLAWRGLNTEAFF. CDR3 sequence (DNA): TGTGCCAGCAGCTTAGCGTGGCGGGGGTTGAACACTGAAGCTTTCTTT.

The rearrangement uses TRBV7-9 and TRBJ2-6; D possibly corresponds to TRBD2 (7 bases). V was clipped by 11 bases and J by 0 bases, with 14 bases between them. This CDR3 contains 15 residues. CDR1 and CDR2 (germline): SEHNR, FQNEAQ (reference sequence). CDR3 amino acids: CALGGVRSGANVLTF. The DNA for the CDR3 is TGTGCCTTAGGGGGGGTGCGCTCTGGGGCCAACGTCCTGACTTTC. Based on the CDR3 plus reference TRBV7-9 and TRBJ2-6, the full variable domain is DTGVSQNPRHKITKRGQNVTFRCDPISEHNRLYWYRQTLGQGPEFLTYFQNEAQLEKSRLLSDRFSAERPKGSFSTLEIQRTEQGDSAMYLCALGGVRSGANVLTFGAGSRLTVL.

This clonotype was seen at least ten times. J is TRBJ2-6 and V is TRBV5-6; D uncertain. Germline values: CDR1 SGHDT, CDR2 YYEEEE. V gave up 4 bases and J gave up 1 base, with 9 bases separating them. CDR3 size: 15 residues. CDR3 nucleotides: TGTGCCAGCAGCGGGATACTGTCTGGGGCCAACGTCCTGACTTTC. Its translation is CASSGILSGANVLTF.

This clonotype came up a few times. The chain joins TRBV30 to TRBJ2-5; D is ambiguous. V lost 0 bases to trimming and J lost 3 bases, with 14 bases between them. CDR3 length: 15 amino acids. Germline V gene sequence: CDR1 GTSNPN, CDR2 SVGIG (reference sequence). The CDR3 protein is CAWSVGNGQEETQYF. In DNA, the CDR3 is TGTGCCTGGAGTGTGGGTAACGGGCAAGAAGAGACCCAGTACTTC.

This clonotype has at least ten counts. Germline and junction disagree at one end, which may indicate a read error. The J gene is TRBJ2-5, the V gene TRBV7-9, with a possible D match to TRBD1 (8 bases). The CDR3 covers 15 residues. The germline gives CDR1 SEHNR, CDR2 FQNEAQ (reference sequence). This CDR3 is CASSFWTGREETQYF. CDR3 sequence (DNA): TGTGCCAGCAGCTTTTGGACAGGGAGGGAAGAAACCCAGTACTTC. Combining the CDR3 with reference TRBV7-9 and TRBJ2-5 gives the whole variable domain DTGVSQNPRHKITKRGQNVTFRCDPISEHNRLYWYRQTLGQGPEFLTYFQNEAQLEKSRLLSDRFSAERPKGSFSTLEIQRTEQGDSAMYLCASSFWTGREETQYFGPGTRLLVL.

In DNA, the CDR3 is TGTGCCAGCAGGGACCCTAACAGGGGGCTGCGTCAGCCCCAGCATTTT. Residues: CASRDPNRGLRQPQHF. The rearrangement uses TRBV6-2 or TRBV6-3 and TRBJ1-5; TRBD1 agrees at 9 bases. Germline CDR1 is MNHEY and CDR2 is SVGEGT. The ends lost 6 bases at V and 6 bases at J; junction bases unmatched: 12. The CDR3 totals 16 residues.

The V call is TRBV12-3 or TRBV12-4, the J call TRBJ1-6; D remains unclear. The CDR3 is 12 amino acids. The V end lost 1 base, the J end lost 10 bases, and 5 bases lay between the germline ends. CDR3 sequence: CASSLEFSPLHF. CDR3 nucleotide sequence: TGTGCCAGCAGTTTAGAATTCTCACCCCTCCACTTT.

The CDR3 sequence is CASSQGSSARQTQYF. The CDR3 nucleotides read TGTGCCAGCAGCCAAGGGTCTTCCGCTCGTCAGACCCAGTACTTC. The chain employs TRBV3-1 and TRBJ2-5; D not resolved. Trimming stripped 1 base from V and 6 bases from J, with 15 bases between. Germline assignment: CDR1 LGHDT and CDR2 YNNKEL (reference sequence). The CDR3 length is 15 residues.

This clonotype was counted a few times. The rearrangement links TRBV7-9 to TRBJ1-6; D is undetermined. Trimming pared 4 bases from V and 7 bases from J, leaving 14 bases between. CDR3 length: 15 residues. The V gene's germline CDR1 is SEHNR and CDR2 FQNEAQ (reference sequence). The CDR3 loop is CASSSPGVLNSPLHF. CDR3 nucleotide sequence: TGTGCCAGCAGCTCTCCTGGGGTTTTAAATTCACCCCTCCACTTT. The entire variable domain, with the rest obtained from reference TRBV7-9 and TRBJ1-6, is as follows: DTGVSQNPRHKITKRGQNVTFRCDPISEHNRLYWYRQTLGQGPEFLTYFQNEAQLEKSRLLSDRFSAERPKGSFSTLEIQRTEQGDSAMYLCASSSPGVLNSPLHFGNGTRLTVT.

This clonotype was recorded at least ten times. The V and J genes are TRBV2 and TRBJ1-5; 7 nucleotides align to TRBD1. With V trimmed by 3 bases and J by 7 bases, 9 bases remained unmatched. The CDR3 has 15 residues. CDR1 SNHLY and CDR2 FYNNEI come from the germline V gene. CDR3 in DNA: TGTGCCAGCAGTGACGGTCGAGGGGGCGACCAGCCCCAGCATTTT. Its protein is CASSDGRGGDQPQHF. Looking up the rest from reference TRBV2 and TRBJ1-5 gives the full variable domain: EPEVTQTPSHQVTQMGQEVILRCVPISNHLYFYWYRQILGQKVEFLVSFYNNEISEKSEIFDDQFSVERPDGSNFTLKIRSTKLEDSAMYFCASSDGRGGDQPQHFGDGTRLSIL.

The chain is built from TRBV2 and TRBJ2-7; 9 nucleotides align to TRBD2. The junction had 8 bases not matched to a gene; V was cut back by 7 bases and J by 1 base. Germline CDR1 and CDR2: SNHLY and FYNNEI. CDR3 length: 15 residues. CDR3 protein: CASKGVTSGSYEQYF. CDR3 DNA sequence: TGTGCCAGCAAAGGAGTGACTAGCGGTTCCTACGAGCAGTACTTC.

The chain employs TRBV11-2 and TRBJ2-7; TRBD2 might be the D (7 bases). Trimming left V 5 bases short and J 2 bases short, with 19 bases between. Germline V gene sequence: CDR1 SGHAT, CDR2 FQNNGV. CDR3 length: 16 residues. CDR3 sequence: CASSPFRGGYPYEQYF. The DNA for the CDR3 is TGTGCCAGCAGCCCGTTTAGGGGGGGTTACCCCTACGAGCAGTACTTC.

The table lists this clonotype with a few counts. This chain links TRBV19 with TRBJ2-5; 7 bases fit TRBD1. After removal of 6 bases from V and 2 bases from J, the junction contained 9 bases not matched to a gene. CDR1 and CDR2 (germline): LNHDA, SQIVND (reference sequence). This CDR3 is 15 amino acids long. The CDR3: CASSVLRDRQETQYF. CDR3 coding DNA: TGTGCCAGTAGCGTTCTCCGGGACAGACAAGAGACCCAGTACTTC.